The clone carrying this TCR beta chain showed up just a few times. Its antigen remains unidentified. The data derive from a study of T cell repertoires in cytomegalovirus infection. Study at large: CMV infection and matching HLA type were both indicated by public TCR beta signatures. Study-wide results and caveats: Carriers of CMV plus the relevant HLA were identified by cumulative public TCR beta family frequency. Clonotypes of TCR beta that were HLA-C-restricted and CMV-specific dominated the ex vivo response.

There are 15 residues in the CDR3. V was trimmed by 2 bases and J by 3 bases, leaving 11 bases between them. Germline CDR1 is LNHDA and CDR2 is SQIVND (reference sequence). TCRdb re-called the reads through MiXCR, storing one row per CDR3 protein. Of some 600,000 distinct CDR3 sequences in the sample, roughly 26% are singletons; the top ten hold 7% to 9%. The rearrangement uses TRBV19 and TRBJ2-1; D may be TRBD1 (5 bases). Sequencing input: CD8+ T cells from PBMCs. This sequence was found in a human donor in good health (CMV status not recorded). Some clones in this sample may be carry-over from other donors' samples. CDR3 DNA sequence: TGTGCCAGTAGTATATCGGACACGGGCTACAATGAGCAGTTCTTC. Its protein is CASSISDTGYNEQFF.